The 2 T cell receptor beta chains in this list originate from one sample, sequenced in a study of T cell changes during pregnancy in multiple sclerosis. Sequencing used immunoSEQ multiplex PCR; TCRdb keeps in-frame clones, though not all of them. The sample includes approximately 52,000 clones, 85% to 95% of them seen just once. Material: CD4+ T cells from peripheral blood mononuclear cells, obtained in the third trimester of pregnancy. The receptors come from a female donor with multiple sclerosis, enrolled in a pregnancy study.

The rearrangement joins TRBV7-3 to TRBJ2-5, with 8 bases matching TRBD1. CDR1 and CDR2 (germline): SGHTA, FQGTGA. With V trimmed by 5 bases and J by 5 bases, 10 bases remained unmatched. CDR3 length: 15 amino acids. The CDR3 DNA sequence: TGTGCCAGCAGCCCCCGGACAGGGAACGCGGAGACCCAGTACTTC. Residues: CASSPRTGNAETQYF.

The chain carries TRBV4-1 and TRBJ1-6, with D perhaps TRBD1 (5 bases). With 2 bases removed from V and 0 bases from J, the gap between germline ends came to 11 bases. The CDR3 is 17 residues long. CDR1 is MGHRA and CDR2 is YSYEKL in the germline V gene. The DNA of the CDR3 is TGCGCCAGCAGCCAATCATGGGGGGACTCCTATAATTCACCCCTCCACTTT. It translates to CASSQSWGDSYNSPLHF.